This entry describes one T cell receptor beta chain. Its antigen is not identified. One entry per CDR3 protein, called by TCRdb with MiXCR from the 5' RACE reads. The table records 450,000 to 650,000 distinct CDR3 sequences, roughly 18% of them present only once. The data were obtained in a study of T-cell memory formation after mild COVID-19. CDR1 is DFQATT and CDR2 is SNEGSKA in the germline V gene (reference sequence). V gave up 6 bases and J gave up 0 bases, with 15 bases separating them. This CDR3 comprises 15 residues. Study observations and caveats: The CD4+ clones that contracted clustered mainly within CM and EM, and the CD8+ clones concentrated in EMRA. That cross-reactive memory joined was suggested by some responding clones appearing in pre-infection memory.

This chain links TRBV20-1 with TRBJ1-5; D possibly corresponds to TRBD1 (5 bases). Sequenced: PBMCs or a T cell subset sorted from them (not recorded which). The receptor's source is an adult woman who had mild COVID-19 (a few samples of this study predate the infection). Cell type and time point are not known. This CDR3 reads CSAIHRDHSNQPQHF. The DNA for the CDR3 is TGCAGTGCGATCCACCGGGACCATAGCAATCAGCCCCAGCATTTT.